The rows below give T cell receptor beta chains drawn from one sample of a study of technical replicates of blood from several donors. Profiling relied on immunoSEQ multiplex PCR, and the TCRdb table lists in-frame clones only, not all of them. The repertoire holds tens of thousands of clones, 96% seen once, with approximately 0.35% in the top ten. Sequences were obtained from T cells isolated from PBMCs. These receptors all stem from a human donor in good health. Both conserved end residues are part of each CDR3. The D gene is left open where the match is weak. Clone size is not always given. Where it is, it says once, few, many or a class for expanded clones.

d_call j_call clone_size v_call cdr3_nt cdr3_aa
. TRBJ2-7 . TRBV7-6 TGTGCCAGCAGTATCGTGGACAGCGCCCCCTCCTACGAGCAGTACTTC CASSIVDSAPSYEQYF
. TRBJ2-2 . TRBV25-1 TGTGCCAGCAGTGAAAGGAGGAGGGGAAACACCGGGGAGCTGTTTTTT CASSERRRGNTGELFF
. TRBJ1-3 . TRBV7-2 TGTGCCAGCAGCTCCCAGGGCCCATCTGGAAACACCATATATTTT CASSSQGPSGNTIYF
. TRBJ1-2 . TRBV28 TGTGCCAGCAGTTTTTGGGCAACCTATGGCTACACCTTC CASSFWATYGYTF
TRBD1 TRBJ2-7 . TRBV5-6 TGTGCCAGCAGCTCCGGGACAGGAAACGAGCAGTACTTC CASSSGTGNEQYF
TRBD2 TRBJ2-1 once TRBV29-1 TGCAGCCTCAGTAGTTTGACTAGCGGATACAATGAGCAGTTCTTC CSLSSLTSGYNEQFF
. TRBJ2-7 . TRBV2 TGTGCCAGCTCGTCGGACACCGATACCCGATACGAGCAGTACTTC CASSSDTDTRYEQYF
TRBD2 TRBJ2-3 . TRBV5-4 TGTGCCAGCAGCTTGAGGGTTGGCGGCGGGGGAAGCACAGATACGCAGTATTTT CASSLRVGGGGSTDTQYF
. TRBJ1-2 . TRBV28 TGTGCCAGCAGAGGCGGTGGTGGCTACACCTTC CASRGGGGYTF
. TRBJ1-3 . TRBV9 TGTGCCAGCAGCGTAGTAGGGGGCTCTGGAAACACCATATATTTT CASSVVGGSGNTIYF
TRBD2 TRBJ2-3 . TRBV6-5 TGTGCCAGCAGTTACGGGGTAGCGGGAGGTACAGATACGCAGTATTTT CASSYGVAGGTDTQYF
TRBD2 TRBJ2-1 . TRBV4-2 TGTGCCAGCATCAAAAGCTGTGGGCTAGCGGGAGGGAACGAGCAGTTCTTC CASIKSCGLAGGNEQFF
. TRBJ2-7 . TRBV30 TGTGCCTGGAGTGTTGGATACCCGGGCGAGCAGTACTTC CAWSVGYPGEQYF
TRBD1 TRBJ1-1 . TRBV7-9 TGTGCCAGCAGCCAGAGGGACAGAGTGAACACTGAAGCTTTCTTT CASSQRDRVNTEAFF
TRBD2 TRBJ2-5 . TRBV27 TGTGCCAGCTCTCGCGATAGCGGGAGAGCTCTAGGGACCCAGTACTTC CASSRDSGRALGTQYF
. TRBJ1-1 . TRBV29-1 TGCAGCGCAGACAGGATAAACGCTGAAGCTTTCTTT CSADRINAEAFF
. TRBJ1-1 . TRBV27 TGTGCCAGCAGTCGTTACACGAACACTGAAGCTTTCTTT CASSRYTNTEAFF
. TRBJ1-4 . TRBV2 TGTGCCAGCAGTGAATGGGGAGGATATAATGAAAAACTGTTTTTT CASSEWGGYNEKLFF
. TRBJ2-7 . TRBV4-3 TGCGCCAGCAGCCAACAGGGAACCTACGAGCAGTACTTC CASSQQGTYEQYF
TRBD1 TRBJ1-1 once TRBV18 TGTGCCAGCTCACGCTTGAACAGGGGAGGAAACACTGAAGCTTTCTTT CASSRLNRGGNTEAFF
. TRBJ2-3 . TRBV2 TGTGCCAGCAGCTCCCAGTCCACAGATACGCAGTATTTT CASSSQSTDTQYF
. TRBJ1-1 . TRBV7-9 TGTGCCAGCAGCTTGTACAAGAACACTGAAGCTTTCTTT CASSLYKNTEAFF
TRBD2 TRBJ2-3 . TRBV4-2 TGTGCCAGCAGCCAAGCCCTCGGACTAGCGGGAGGCACTAGCACAGATACGCAGTATTTT CASSQALGLAGGTSTDTQYF
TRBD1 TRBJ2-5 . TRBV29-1 TGCAGCGTAACCACCGGGACAGGGGTTGGGACCCAGTACTTC CSVTTGTGVGTQYF
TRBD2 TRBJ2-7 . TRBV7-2 TGTGCCAGCAGCTTAGGGGACTACTCCTACGAGCAGTACTTC CASSLGDYSYEQYF